This is a list of T cell receptor beta chains from one sample in a study of blood T cell repertoires in COVID-19. Only in-frame clones appear in the TCRdb table, and some are missing; sequencing was by immunoSEQ multiplex PCR. The sample contains 350,000 to 400,000 clones, approximately 88% of which appear only once. The specimen was PBMCs or T cells enriched from blood (not recorded which). The receptors derive from a woman aged 25 to 45 with acute COVID-19. The CDR3 runs from the conserved cysteine through the conserved F or W. A D gene is named only where the DNA matches it firmly. Expanded clones are given a class, and other clones once, few, many or no size at all.

D gene: TRBD2; V gene: TRBV24-1; clone size: once; J gene: TRBJ2-1; CDR3 DNA: TGTGCCACCAGTGATTTGGGACTAGCGGGGGAGTATGAGCAGTTCTTC; CDR3 protein: CATSDLGLAGEYEQFF
D gene: TRBD1; V gene: TRBV6-5; clone size: NA; J gene: TRBJ2-1; CDR3 DNA: TGTGCCAGCAGTTCACCGGACAGGTCCAAAGTCAATGAGCAGTTCTTC; CDR3 protein: CASSSPDRSKVNEQFF
D gene: TRBD1; V gene: TRBV13; clone size: NA; J gene: TRBJ1-1; CDR3 DNA: TGTGCCAGCAGCCCGGGGACAGGGGTGTACACTGAAGCTTTCTTT; CDR3 protein: CASSPGTGVYTEAFF
D gene: TRBD1; V gene: TRBV24-1; clone size: few; J gene: TRBJ2-1; CDR3 DNA: TGTGCCACCAGTGCCCTCGGACAGGGGATCGGTGAGCAGTTCTTC; CDR3 protein: CATSALGQGIGEQFF
D gene: NA; V gene: TRBV19; clone size: NA; J gene: TRBJ1-2; CDR3 DNA: TGTGCCAGCCGGGCCCGGGAGGCCAAAAACTATGGCTACACCTTC; CDR3 protein: CASRAREAKNYGYTF
D gene: NA; V gene: TRBV19; clone size: NA; J gene: TRBJ1-1; CDR3 DNA: TGTGCCAGTAGTTTCGGGAGGGGCACTGAAGCTTTCTTT; CDR3 protein: CASSFGRGTEAFF
D gene: NA; V gene: TRBV24-1; clone size: NA; J gene: TRBJ2-3; CDR3 DNA: TGTGCCACCAGTGATTGGGCTACTCGTACTAGCACAGATACGCAGTATTTT; CDR3 protein: CATSDWATRTSTDTQYF
D gene: TRBD1; V gene: TRBV19; clone size: once; J gene: TRBJ1-6; CDR3 DNA: TGTGCCAGTAGAGACAGGGGTAGTTTTAATTCACCCCTCCACTTT; CDR3 protein: CASRDRGSFNSPLHF
D gene: TRBD2; V gene: TRBV3-1/TRBV3-2; clone size: NA; J gene: TRBJ2-3; CDR3 DNA: TGTGCCAGCAGCCTAATCGCACTAGCGGGGGGCACAGATACGCAGTATTTT; CDR3 protein: CASSLIALAGGTDTQYF
D gene: NA; V gene: TRBV7-9; clone size: NA; J gene: TRBJ2-3; CDR3 DNA: TGTGCCAGCAGCTTACCTCAGACAGGTGTGACTACAGATACGCAGTATTTT; CDR3 protein: CASSLPQTGVTTDTQYF
D gene: TRBD1; V gene: TRBV6-1; clone size: NA; J gene: TRBJ2-7; CDR3 DNA: TGTGCCAGCAGTGCAGCCGGGACAGTGATGTACGAGCAGTACTTC; CDR3 protein: CASSAAGTVMYEQYF
D gene: TRBD1; V gene: TRBV18; clone size: NA; J gene: TRBJ1-1; CDR3 DNA: TGTGCCAGCTCACCGGGACAGAGCATGAACACTGAAGCTTTCTTT; CDR3 protein: CASSPGQSMNTEAFF
D gene: NA; V gene: TRBV11-1; clone size: few; J gene: TRBJ2-3; CDR3 DNA: TGTGCCAGCAGCTCGCCAGGGGCTGGGAATACGCAGTATTTT; CDR3 protein: CASSSPGAGNTQYF
D gene: TRBD2; V gene: TRBV11-2; clone size: NA; J gene: TRBJ2-7; CDR3 DNA: TGTGCCAGCAGCTCAACTAGCGGCGCCTACGAGCAGTACTTC; CDR3 protein: CASSSTSGAYEQYF
D gene: NA; V gene: TRBV24-1; clone size: NA; J gene: TRBJ2-2; CDR3 DNA: TGTGCCACCAGTGATTTCCGCACCGGGGAGCTGTTTTTT; CDR3 protein: CATSDFRTGELFF